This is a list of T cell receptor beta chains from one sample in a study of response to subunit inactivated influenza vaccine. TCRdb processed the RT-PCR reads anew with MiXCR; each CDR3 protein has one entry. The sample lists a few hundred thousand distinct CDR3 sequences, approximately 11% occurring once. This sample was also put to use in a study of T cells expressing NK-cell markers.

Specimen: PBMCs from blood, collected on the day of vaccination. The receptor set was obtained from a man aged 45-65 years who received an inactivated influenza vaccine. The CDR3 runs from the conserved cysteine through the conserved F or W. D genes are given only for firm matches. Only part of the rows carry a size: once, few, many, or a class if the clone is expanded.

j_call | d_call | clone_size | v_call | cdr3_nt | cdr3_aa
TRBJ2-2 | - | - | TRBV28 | TGTGCCAGCAGAAACGGGCAGGGATTGAGCACCGGGGAGCTGTTTTTT | CASRNGQGLSTGELFF
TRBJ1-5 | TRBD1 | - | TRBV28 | TGTGCCAGCAGTTTTTTGGGACAGCGCAATCAGCCCCAGCATTTT | CASSFLGQRNQPQHF
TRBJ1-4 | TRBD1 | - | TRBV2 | TGTGCCAGCGGATCAGGACAGGGGAATGAAAAACTGTTTTTT | CASGSGQGNEKLFF
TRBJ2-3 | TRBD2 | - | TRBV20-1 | TGCAGTGCTAGCTTAGCGGGAGTAAGGGCAGATACGCAGTATTTT | CSASLAGVRADTQYF
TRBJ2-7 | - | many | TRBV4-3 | TGCGCCAGCAGCCTAGAAAACACGAACGAGCAGTACTTC | CASSLENTNEQYF
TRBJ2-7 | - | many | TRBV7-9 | TGTGCCAGCAGCTTGTATAATAGTAGACCAAGCTCCTACGAGCAGTACTTC | CASSLYNSRPSSYEQYF
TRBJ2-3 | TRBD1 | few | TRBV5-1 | TGCGCCAGCAGCCCCGGACAGGCCTCTAATACGCAGTATTTT | CASSPGQASNTQYF
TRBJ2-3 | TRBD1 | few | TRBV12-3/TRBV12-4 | TGTGCCAGCAGATACAGGGGGCTGGCAGATACGCAGTATTTT | CASRYRGLADTQYF
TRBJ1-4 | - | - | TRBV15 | TGTGCCACCAGCCGCCGTGTCGCAACTAATGAAAAACTGTTTTTT | CATSRRVATNEKLFF
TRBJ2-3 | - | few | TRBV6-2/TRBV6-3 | TGTGCCAGCAGTACCGGAGGGACCCCAGATACGCAGTATTTT | CASSTGGTPDTQYF
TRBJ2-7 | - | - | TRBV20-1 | TGCAGTGCTAGAGAAATAGACGGGGGTCCGAGCTCCTACGAGCAGTACTTC | CSAREIDGGPSSYEQYF
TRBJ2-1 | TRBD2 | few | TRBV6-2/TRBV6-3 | TGTGCCAGCAGAACCGGGACTAGGGGAAAGGGGGTTCACTTC | CASRTGTRGKGVHF
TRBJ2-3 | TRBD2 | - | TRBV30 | TGTGCCTGGAGTGGAATCCGACTAGCGGGATTTAGCACAGATACGCAGTATTTT | CAWSGIRLAGFSTDTQYF
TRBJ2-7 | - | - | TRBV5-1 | TGCGCCAGCAGCTTCGACACGCCCAGGGACAAGCAGTACTTC | CASSFDTPRDKQYF
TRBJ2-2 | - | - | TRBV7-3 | TGTGCCAGCAGCCCAGGACTACACACCGGGGAGCTGTTTTTT | CASSPGLHTGELFF
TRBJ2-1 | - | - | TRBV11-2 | TGTGCCAGCAGCCCCGGCCAGCGGGTAAACAATGAGCAGTTCTTC | CASSPGQRVNNEQFF
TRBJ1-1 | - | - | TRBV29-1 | TGCAGCATTCGGACTGTCATGAACACTGAAGCTTTCTTT | CSIRTVMNTEAFF
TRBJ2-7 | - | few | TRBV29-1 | TGCAGCGTTGAAGATCGTACTACTAATCGGGGCCAGCCGGGGGTCGAGCAGTACTTC | CSVEDRTTNRGQPGVEQYF
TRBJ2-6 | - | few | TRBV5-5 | TGTGCCAGCAGCTTGTTGGTCAACTCTGGGGCCAACGTCCTGACTTTC | CASSLLVNSGANVLTF
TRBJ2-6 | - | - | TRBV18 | TGTGCCAGCTCATCCCCGTTCAGTGGGGCCAACGTCCTGACTTTC | CASSSPFSGANVLTF
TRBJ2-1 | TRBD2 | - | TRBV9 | TGTGCCAGCAGCGGTACGGGGACTAGCGGCCACAATGAGCAGTTCTTC | CASSGTGTSGHNEQFF
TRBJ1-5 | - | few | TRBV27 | TGTGCCAGCAGTTCAGTCAATCAGCCCCAGCATTTT | CASSSVNQPQHF
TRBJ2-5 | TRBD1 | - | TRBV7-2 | TGTGCCAGCAGCTTAGCGCTTCTACAGGGGGCGCGGGAGACCCAGTACTTC | CASSLALLQGARETQYF
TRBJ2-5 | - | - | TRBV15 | TGTGCCACCAGCAGAGATACGGAGACCCAGTACTTC | CATSRDTETQYF
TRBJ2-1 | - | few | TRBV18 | TGTGCCAGCTCACCACCGGTGGTAATTGAGCAGTTCTTC | CASSPPVVIEQFF
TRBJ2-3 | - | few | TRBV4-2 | TGTGCCAGCAGCCAAGGTTCAGGGAACACAGATACGCAGTATTTT | CASSQGSGNTDTQYF
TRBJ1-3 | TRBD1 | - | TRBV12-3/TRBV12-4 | TGTGCCAGCAGCCCCGGGACAGGGGCTGGAAACACCATATATTTT | CASSPGTGAGNTIYF
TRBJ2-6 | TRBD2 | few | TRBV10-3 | TGTGCCATCAGCTCCGAGGCGGGAGGGCCGGGAGGGGCCAACGTCCTGACTTTC | CAISSEAGGPGGANVLTF
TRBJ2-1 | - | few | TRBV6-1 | TGTGCCAGCAGCCCGACTAGTACCCACAATGAGCAGTTCTTC | CASSPTSTHNEQFF
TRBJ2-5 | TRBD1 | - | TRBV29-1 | TGCAGCGTTGGCGGGGTCAGGGACAGGGGTGGGCCCCAAGAGACCCAGTACTTC | CSVGGVRDRGGPQETQYF
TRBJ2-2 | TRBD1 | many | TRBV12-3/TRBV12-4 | TGTGCCAGCAGTGAGGGGGACAGGGCGAACACCGGGGAGCTGTTTTTT | CASSEGDRANTGELFF